The clone carrying this T cell receptor (beta chain) was counted between two and nine times. This CDR3 spans 16 amino acids. Per the germline V gene, CDR1 is SGHRS and CDR2 is YFSETQ. Trimming pared 0 bases from V and 0 bases from J, leaving 9 bases between. A J-beta primer mix and a sample-barcoded 5' primer were used in a second PCR of roughly 7 to 12 cycles. TCRdb ran MiXCR on the 5' RACE reads and lists one entry per CDR3 protein. The sample shows approximately 490,000 distinct CDR3 sequences, approximately 25% of them seen only once. These data originate in a study of blood T cells in healthy people across ages. This sample was also put to use in a study of T cells of mothers and their children.

V is TRBV5-1 and J is TRBJ2-2, with D unresolved. This clonotype originated in a boy younger than 18 in good health. The sequenced sample was blood. The CDR3 region has the DNA TGCGCCAGCAGCTTGGTCGTCACACCGAACACCGGGGAGCTGTTTTTT. It codes for CASSLVVTPNTGELFF.